Below, 16 T cell receptor beta chains from the same sample are listed, as sequenced in a study of T-cell reconstitution after alpha-beta-depleted transplantation in children. The TCRbeta library was prepared with unique molecular identifiers. TCRdb ran MiXCR on the PCR reads and lists one entry per CDR3 protein. The sample yields 250,000 to 350,000 distinct CDR3 sequences, 9.9% seen once. Sequencing used PBMCs from the stem cell graft donor, obtained from the stem cell graft. The source of these receptors is a human donor who donated a stem cell graft to a child with SCID.

This chain uses TRBV9 with TRBJ2-5, with 7 nucleotides matching TRBD2. The V gene end was trimmed by 0 bases and the J gene end by 4 bases; junction bases not matched to a gene: 12. There are 17 residues in the CDR3. The germline CDR1 and CDR2 sequences are SGDLS and YYNGEE. The CDR3 sequence is CASSVATETSRAETQYF. CDR3 bases: TGTGCCAGCAGCGTAGCTACGGAGACTAGCCGGGCAGAGACCCAGTACTTC.

This clonotype was counted at least ten times. This chain joins TRBV6-5 and TRBJ2-5; a weak D match, TRBD1 (6 bases). Germline values: CDR1 MNHEY, CDR2 SVGAGI. V lost 6 bases, J lost 7 bases, and 12 bases lay in between. The CDR3 contains 12 residues. The CDR3, as DNA: TGTGCCAGCAGGAGGGACATGGGGACCCAGTACTTC. Its protein product is CASRRDMGTQYF.

This clonotype was seen many times. The J gene is TRBJ2-1, the V gene TRBV3-1, with D hard to call. The germline V gene encodes CDR1 LGHDT and CDR2 YNNKEL (reference sequence). Trimming pared 1 base from V and 10 bases from J, leaving 8 bases between. There are 12 residues in the CDR3. Written as DNA, the CDR3 is TGTGCCAGCAGCCAAGTGGACCGAGAGCAGTTCTTC. Translating it yields CASSQVDREQFF.

This clonotype was seen only a few times. This rearrangement joins TRBV9 to TRBJ1-1; D not certain. CDR3 length equals 13 residues. The V gene lost 2 bases and the J gene lost 3 bases, with 8 bases spanning the gap. Germline-derived CDR1 and CDR2 are SGDLS and YYNGEE. As DNA, the CDR3 is TGTGCCAGCAGCGTTGGACCGGACACTGAAGCTTTCTTT. Residues: CASSVGPDTEAFF.

The table lists this clonotype with many counts. This chain links TRBV10-3 with TRBJ2-3; a possible D gene is TRBD1 (6 bases). The CDR3 has 14 residues. Germline CDR1 and CDR2: ENHRY and SYGVKD. V lost 6 bases and J 4 bases, leaving 14 bases between the germline ends. This CDR3 reads CAIRQTGGADTQYF. The DNA of the CDR3 is TGTGCCATCAGGCAGACAGGAGGAGCAGATACGCAGTATTTT.

This clonotype was found many times. The chain has TRBV6-5 and TRBJ2-7, with D hard to call. CDR1 MNHEY and CDR2 SVGAGI come from the germline V gene. V was shortened by 4 bases and J by 0 bases, with 7 bases between the two germline ends. The CDR3 length is 13 residues. The CDR3 DNA is TGTGCCAGCAGTTCACAGAGCTCCTACGAGCAGTACTTC. It is translated as CASSSQSSYEQYF.

This clonotype was recorded many times. The chain carries TRBV19 and TRBJ2-2; no definite D call. V shed 4 bases and J shed 0 bases, with 9 bases lying between them. CDR1 LNHDA and CDR2 SQIVND come from the germline V gene (reference sequence). This CDR3 has 15 residues. CDR3 amino acids: CASSTDKPNTGELFF. Here the CDR3 DNA reads TGTGCCAGTAGTACAGACAAACCGAACACCGGGGAGCTGTTTTTT.

The chain joins TRBV5-4 to TRBJ1-1; D unclear. There are 13 residues in the CDR3. V lost 0 bases and J 8 bases, leaving 11 bases between the germline ends. The germline CDR1 and CDR2 sequences are SGHNT and YYREEE (reference sequence). CDR3 bases: TGTGCCAGCAGCTTGGGAGGCGTTGGGGAAGCTTTCTTT. It codes for CASSLGGVGEAFF. Using reference TRBV5-4 and TRBJ1-1 for the parts outside the CDR3, the full variable domain is ETGVTQSPTHLIKTRGQQVTLRCSSQSGHNTVSWYQQALGQGPQFIFQYYREEENGRGNFPPRFSGLQFPNYSSELNVNALELDDSALYLCASSLGGVGEAFFGQGTRLTVV.

In regard to this clonotype: This may stem from a read error, because a much larger clone lies one nucleotide away. The V and J genes are TRBV29-1 and TRBJ1-1; a weak D match, TRBD1 (6 bases). The germline gives CDR1 SQVTM, CDR2 ANQGSEA. The V and J ends lost 0 bases and 2 bases respectively, with 13 bases between them. This CDR3 region has 15 residues. CDR3 sequence (DNA): TGCAGCGTTGAAGAGGTGGCAGGGGCAAACACTGAAGCTTTCTTT. The encoded protein is CSVEEVAGANTEAFF.

In its sample, this clonotype was seen a few times. Written as DNA, the CDR3 is TGTGCCAGCAGCTCGCAAGCGACAGGCCACGAGCAGTACTTC. Residues: CASSSQATGHEQYF. V is TRBV7-9 and J is TRBJ2-7, with a possible D match to TRBD1 (6 bases). Deletions cut 4 bases from V and 5 bases from J, with 15 bases between. The CDR3 totals 14 residues. In germline, CDR1 is SEHNR, CDR2 FQNEAQ (reference sequence).

This clonotype was seen a few times. The chain recombines TRBV19 with TRBJ2-6; 9 positions agree with TRBD1. The ends lost 5 bases at V and 0 bases at J; junction bases unmatched: 5. CDR3 length: 17 amino acids. Germline CDR1 LNHDA, CDR2 SQIVND (reference sequence). CDR3 loop: CASSPGTGPSGANVLTF. CDR3 bases: TGTGCCAGTAGTCCCGGGACAGGGCCCTCTGGGGCCAACGTCCTGACTTTC.

The chain links TRBV5-1 to TRBJ2-1; D is ambiguous. With 4 bases removed from V and 0 bases from J, the gap between germline ends came to 11 bases. The CDR3 has 15 amino acids. Germline V gene sequence: CDR1 SGHRS, CDR2 YFSETQ. As DNA, the CDR3 is TGCGCCAGCAGCCCTGACGCCAGCTCCTACAATGAGCAGTTCTTC. Protein product: CASSPDASSYNEQFF.

The chain employs TRBV7-6 and TRBJ2-1; 11 nucleotides align to TRBD2. Germline CDR1 reads SGHVS; CDR2 reads FNYEAQ. J gave up 7 bases and V 2 bases, and 4 bases lay outside the gene matches. The CDR3 extends over 15 amino acids. DNA of the CDR3: TGTGCCAGCAGCTTAACTAGCGGGGGTTGGAATGAGCAGTTCTTC. Amino acids: CASSLTSGGWNEQFF.

This clonotype has more than one count but fewer than ten. CDR3 sequence: CSAPDGDGPQHF. CDR3 nucleotide sequence: TGCAGTGCCCCGGACGGCGATGGACCCCAGCATTTT. J is TRBJ1-5 and V is TRBV20-1; D call uncertain. The CDR3 runs 12 residues. Trimming stripped 6 bases from V and 10 bases from J, with 16 bases between. Germline V gene data show CDR1 as DFQATT and CDR2 as SNEGSKA (reference sequence).

The chain is built from TRBV5-1 and TRBJ2-7, with TRBD1 as a possible D gene (7 bases). Trimming removed 0 bases at V and 2 bases at J, with 15 bases between. From germline, CDR1 is SGHRS and CDR2 YFSETQ. CDR3 size: 16 residues. The CDR3 coding sequence is TGCGCCAGCAGCTTGGATTCCGGAGGGACAGCCTACGAGCAGTACTTC. Amino acids: CASSLDSGGTAYEQYF. The entire variable domain, with the rest obtained from reference TRBV5-1 and TRBJ2-7, is as follows: KAGVTQTPRYLIKTRGQQVTLSCSPISGHRSVSWYQQTPGQGLQFLFEYFSETQRNKGNFPGRFSGRQFSNSRSEMNVSTLELGDSALYLCASSLDSGGTAYEQYFGPGTRLTVT.

This clonotype was picked up many times. This chain uses TRBV5-1 with TRBJ2-5; possible D gene TRBD1, 5 bases. This CDR3 comprises 13 residues. CDR1 is SGHRS, CDR2 YFSETQ, per germline. With 5 bases removed from V and 1 base from J, the gap between germline ends came to 9 bases. The CDR3 bases are TGCGCCAGCAGTCAGGACACCCAAGAGACCCAGTACTTC. It specifies CASSQDTQETQYF. The full variable domain, its missing parts supplied by reference TRBV5-1 and TRBJ2-5, is KAGVTQTPRYLIKTRGQQVTLSCSPISGHRSVSWYQQTPGQGLQFLFEYFSETQRNKGNFPGRFSGRQFSNSRSEMNVSTLELGDSALYLCASSQDTQETQYFGPGTRLLVL.